The rows below give T cell receptor beta chains drawn from one sample of a study of control samples from healthy donors and cancer patients. Clones were sequenced by immunoSEQ multiplex PCR, and TCRdb holds only the in-frame ones, with some missing. The repertoire holds approximately 140,000 clones, about 89% seen once, with 5.5% to 9% in the top ten. Sequencing was done on a sample of blood. The receptors were gathered from a man aged 18 to 29 in good health. The CDR3 runs from the conserved cysteine through the conserved F or W. Fields, in order: D gene, V gene, J gene, clone size, CDR3 DNA, CDR3 protein. D genes are given only for firm matches. Not every row has a clone size; where given, it reads once, few, many or a size class.

TRBD1	TRBV9	TRBJ1-6	-	TGTGCCAGCAGCGTAGACCCCGGGGACAGGGGTTCCAATTCACCCCTCCACTTT	CASSVDPGDRGSNSPLHF
TRBD1	TRBV9	TRBJ2-1	once	TGTGCCAGCAGCGTAGGGACAGGGTACAATGAGCAGTTCTTC	CASSVGTGYNEQFF
-	TRBV18	TRBJ2-3	-	TGTGCCAGCCATGCACGGCGGGGCTTGGCAGATACGCAGTATTTT	CASHARRGLADTQYF
-	TRBV5-1	TRBJ2-1	-	TGCGCCAGCAGCTTGAAAGGGTGGGTGGAAAATGAGCAGTTCTTC	CASSLKGWVENEQFF
TRBD1	TRBV2	TRBJ1-1	few	TGTGCCAGCACCCAACAGGGGGGCCTCACTGAAGCTTTCTTT	CASTQQGGLTEAFF
-	TRBV28	TRBJ1-5	-	TGTGCCAGCAGCCCCATGCTAACACGGACGGACCAGCCCCAGCATTTT	CASSPMLTRTDQPQHF
TRBD1	TRBV10-3	TRBJ2-7	-	TGTGCCGCCTCGCAAGACAGGGCGGAAGAGCAGTACTTC	CAASQDRAEEQYF
TRBD2	TRBV10-3	TRBJ2-5	-	TGTGCCATCAGTGAGGGACTAGCGGGCAACAACCAAGAGACCCAGTACTTC	CAISEGLAGNNQETQYF
-	TRBV2	TRBJ1-2	-	TGTGCCAGCAGTTCGACAGCCGCCCATGGCTACACCTTC	CASSSTAAHGYTF
-	TRBV18	TRBJ2-2	-	TGTGCCAGCTCACCACGGGACGAGAACACCGGGGAGCTGTTTTTT	CASSPRDENTGELFF
-	TRBV7-2	TRBJ1-2	-	TGTGCCAGCAGCTTAGTCGGTTATGGCTACACCTTC	CASSLVGYGYTF
-	TRBV28	TRBJ1-6	-	TGTGCCAGCAGCCCCTCCCATCTCTCCTATAATTCACCCCTCCACTTT	CASSPSHLSYNSPLHF
TRBD1	TRBV27	TRBJ1-6	-	TGTGCCAGCAGTGACCCGGGACAGGGCTCCTATAATTCACCCCTCCACTTT	CASSDPGQGSYNSPLHF
-	TRBV5-1	TRBJ2-2	once	TGCGCCAGCAGCGCGGGATTGATCACCGGGGAGCTGTTTTTT	CASSAGLITGELFF
TRBD2	TRBV7-2	TRBJ2-1	-	TGTGCCAGCAGCTTAGTCGGGGGGTACGATGAGCAGTTCTTC	CASSLVGGYDEQFF
TRBD2	TRBV3-1/TRBV3-2	TRBJ2-3	-	TGTGCCAGCAGCTTACGAACTAGCGGGGGAGATACGCAGTATTTT	CASSLRTSGGDTQYF
-	TRBV3-1/TRBV3-2	TRBJ1-6	few	TGTGCCAGCAGCCAAGCTAGGGGTTCAAATTCACCCCTCCACTTT	CASSQARGSNSPLHF
-	TRBV29-1	TRBJ2-1	once	TGCAGCGTTGACGGCCAACACAATGAGCAGTTCTTC	CSVDGQHNEQFF
-	TRBV4-1	TRBJ2-7	-	TGCGCCAGCAGCCAAGTAGCACGGATCTACGAGCAGTACTTC	CASSQVARIYEQYF
-	TRBV6-4	TRBJ2-3	once	TGTGCCAGCAGTGAGCGAGCGTTCACAGATACGCAGTATTTT	CASSERAFTDTQYF
-	TRBV10-3	TRBJ2-3	-	TGTGCCATCAGCCCAAAAGAGGGTAGCGGAAGCACAGATACGCAGTATTTT	CAISPKEGSGSTDTQYF
-	TRBV4-3	TRBJ2-1	-	TGCGCCAGCAGCCTAAGAGGGGGGGGGCCATGGAATGAGCAGTTCTTC	CASSLRGGGPWNEQFF
TRBD1	TRBV9	TRBJ2-2	-	TGTGCCACGAGCCACGGGACAGAGAACACCGGGGAGCTGTTTTTT	CATSHGTENTGELFF
-	TRBV6-5	TRBJ2-2	-	TGTGCCAGCAGCTTCCTTAACACCGGGGAGCTGTTTTTT	CASSFLNTGELFF
TRBD1	TRBV2	TRBJ2-7	-	TGTGCCAGCACTAGACAGGGGCCGTACGAGCAGTACTTC	CASTRQGPYEQYF
TRBD2	TRBV18	TRBJ2-1	-	TGTGCCAGCTCACCACTGTCTAGCGGGGACAATGAGCAGTTCTTC	CASSPLSSGDNEQFF
TRBD1	TRBV7-2	TRBJ1-6	-	TGTGCCAGCAGCTTAGGAGGGACAGGGTATATTTCCCTCCACTTT	CASSLGGTGYISLHF
TRBD1	TRBV11-2	TRBJ2-6	-	TGTGCCAGCAGCCTATGGACAGGGGCCGGGGCCAACGTCCTGACTTTC	CASSLWTGAGANVLTF
TRBD2	TRBV5-1	TRBJ2-5	-	TGCGCCAGCAGCAGTAGCGGGGGGGCCGTTGAGACCCAGTACTTC	CASSSSGGAVETQYF
-	TRBV6-2/TRBV6-3	TRBJ2-7	-	TGTGCCAGCAGTTACGGCCCAGGGGCCTACGAGCAGTACTTC	CASSYGPGAYEQYF
TRBD1	TRBV7-3	TRBJ2-2	-	TGTGCCAGCAGCCCCTGGGGACAGGGGGAGTCTGCCGGGGAGCTGTTTTTT	CASSPWGQGESAGELFF
TRBD2	TRBV29-1	TRBJ2-3	-	TGCAGCGTCCTAGCGGGGGGGCCGAGCACAGATACGCAGTATTTT	CSVLAGGPSTDTQYF
TRBD1	TRBV12-3/TRBV12-4	TRBJ1-1	-	TGTGCCAGCGGACAGGGTCCCGCTGAAGCTTTCTTT	CASGQGPAEAFF
TRBD1	TRBV4-2	TRBJ2-7	-	TGTGCCAGCAGTCCTGCGTATAGAGGGGGCAACGAGCAGTACTTC	CASSPAYRGGNEQYF
-	TRBV14	TRBJ2-2	-	TGTGCCAGCAGCCAAGTTTCTACGGGCCCCGGGGAGCTGTTTTTT	CASSQVSTGPGELFF
-	TRBV6-5	TRBJ2-1	-	TGTGCCAGCAGTTACCCTGGTGTGGGGAACTACAATGAGCAGTTCTTC	CASSYPGVGNYNEQFF
-	TRBV27	TRBJ2-5	-	TGTGCCAGCCCTACGAACAGGGAGTTGTGGGAGACCCAGTACTTC	CASPTNRELWETQYF
-	TRBV11-2	TRBJ2-2	-	TGTGCCAGCAGCTTACACGGGGTCACCGGGGAGCTGTTTTTT	CASSLHGVTGELFF